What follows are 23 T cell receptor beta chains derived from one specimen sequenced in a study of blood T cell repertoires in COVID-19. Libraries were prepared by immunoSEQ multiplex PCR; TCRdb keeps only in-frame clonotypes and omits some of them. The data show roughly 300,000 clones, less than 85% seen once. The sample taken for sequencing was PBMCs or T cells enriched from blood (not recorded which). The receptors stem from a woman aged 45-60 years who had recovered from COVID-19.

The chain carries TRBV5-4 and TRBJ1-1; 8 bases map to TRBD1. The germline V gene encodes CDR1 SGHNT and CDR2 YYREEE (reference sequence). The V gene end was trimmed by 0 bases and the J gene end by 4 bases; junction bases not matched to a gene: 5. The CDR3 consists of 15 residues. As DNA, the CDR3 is TGTGCCAGCAGCTTGGGCTCAGGGGGCCTCACTGAAGCTTTCTTT. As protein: CASSLGSGGLTEAFF.

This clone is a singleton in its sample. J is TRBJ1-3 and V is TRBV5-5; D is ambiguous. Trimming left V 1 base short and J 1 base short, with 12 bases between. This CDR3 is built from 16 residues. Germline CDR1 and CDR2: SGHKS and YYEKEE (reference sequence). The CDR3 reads CASSLTAKNSGNTIYF. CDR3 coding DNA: TGTGCCAGCAGCTTGACAGCTAAAAATTCTGGAAACACCATATATTTT. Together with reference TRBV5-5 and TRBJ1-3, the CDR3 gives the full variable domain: DAGVTQSPTHLIKTRGQQVTLRCSPISGHKSVSWYQQVLGQGPQFIFQYYEKEERGRGNFPDRFSARQFPNYSSELNVNALLLGDSALYLCASSLTAKNSGNTIYFGEGSWLTVV.

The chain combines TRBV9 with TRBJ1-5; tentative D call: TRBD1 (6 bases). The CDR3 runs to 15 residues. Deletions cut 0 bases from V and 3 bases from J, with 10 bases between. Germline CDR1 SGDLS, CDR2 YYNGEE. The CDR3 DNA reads TGTGCCAGCAGCGTAGCAGGGGATCCCAATCAGCCCCAGCATTTT. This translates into CASSVAGDPNQPQHF.

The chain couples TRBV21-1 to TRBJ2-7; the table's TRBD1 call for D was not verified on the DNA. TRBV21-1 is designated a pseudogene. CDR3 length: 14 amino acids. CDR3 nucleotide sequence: TGTGCCAGCAGCAAACAGGGGTCGTCCTACGAGCAGTACTTC. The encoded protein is CASSKQGSSYEQYF.

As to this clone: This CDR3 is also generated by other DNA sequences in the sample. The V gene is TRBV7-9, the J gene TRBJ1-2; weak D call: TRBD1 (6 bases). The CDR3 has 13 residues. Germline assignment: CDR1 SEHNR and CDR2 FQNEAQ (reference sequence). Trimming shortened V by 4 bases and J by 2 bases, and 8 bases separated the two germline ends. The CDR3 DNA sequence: TGTGCCAGCAGCTCACAGGGAAACTATGGCTACACCTTC. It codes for CASSSQGNYGYTF.

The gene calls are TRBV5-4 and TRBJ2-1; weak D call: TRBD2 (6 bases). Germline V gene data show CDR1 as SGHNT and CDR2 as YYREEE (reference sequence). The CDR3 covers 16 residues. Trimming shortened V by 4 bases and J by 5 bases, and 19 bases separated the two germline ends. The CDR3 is CASSSGQPGPHNEQFF. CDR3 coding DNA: TGTGCCAGCAGCAGCGGGCAACCGGGACCTCACAATGAGCAGTTCTTC.

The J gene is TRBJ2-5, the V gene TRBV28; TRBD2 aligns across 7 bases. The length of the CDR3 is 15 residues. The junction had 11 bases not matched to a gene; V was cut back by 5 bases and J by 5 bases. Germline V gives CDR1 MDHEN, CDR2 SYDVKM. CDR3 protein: CASSQGGGGRETQYF. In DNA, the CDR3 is TGTGCCAGCAGTCAAGGTGGCGGGGGACGGGAGACCCAGTACTTC. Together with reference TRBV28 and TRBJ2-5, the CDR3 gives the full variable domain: DVKVTQSSRYLVKRTGEKVFLECVQDMDHENMFWYRQDPGLGLRLIYFSYDVKMKEKGDIPEGYSVSREKKERFSLILESASTNQTSMYLCASSQGGGGRETQYFGPGTRLLVL.

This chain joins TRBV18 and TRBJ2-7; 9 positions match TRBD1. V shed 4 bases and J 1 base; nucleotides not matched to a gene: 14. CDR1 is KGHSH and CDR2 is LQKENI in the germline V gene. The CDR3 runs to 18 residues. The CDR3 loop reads CASSRGLAGTGTSYEQYF. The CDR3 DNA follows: TGTGCCAGCTCACGGGGATTAGCCGGGACAGGGACGTCCTACGAGCAGTACTTC.

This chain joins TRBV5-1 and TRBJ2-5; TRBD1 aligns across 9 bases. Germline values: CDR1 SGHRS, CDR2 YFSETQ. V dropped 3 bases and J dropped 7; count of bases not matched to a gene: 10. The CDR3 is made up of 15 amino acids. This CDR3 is CASSSGTGTSGTQYF. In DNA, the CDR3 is TGCGCCAGCAGCTCGGGGACAGGGACCTCAGGGACCCAGTACTTC.

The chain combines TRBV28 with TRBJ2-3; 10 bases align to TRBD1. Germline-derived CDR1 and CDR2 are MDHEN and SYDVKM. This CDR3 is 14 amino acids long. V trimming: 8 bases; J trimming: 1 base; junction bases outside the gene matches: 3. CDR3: CASGGTGGTDTQYF. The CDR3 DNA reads TGTGCCAGCGGGGGGACAGGGGGCACAGATACGCAGTATTTT.

Written as DNA, the CDR3 is TGTGCCAGCGGAGTGGGGGCTGGGCAGCCCCAGCATTTT. Translation gives CASGVGAGQPQHF. The chain has TRBV11-2 and TRBJ1-5; D is possibly TRBD1 (6 bases). CDR1 and CDR2 (germline): SGHAT, FQNNGV. This CDR3 spans 13 amino acids. The V end lost 8 bases, the J end lost 7 bases, and 15 bases lay between the germline ends.

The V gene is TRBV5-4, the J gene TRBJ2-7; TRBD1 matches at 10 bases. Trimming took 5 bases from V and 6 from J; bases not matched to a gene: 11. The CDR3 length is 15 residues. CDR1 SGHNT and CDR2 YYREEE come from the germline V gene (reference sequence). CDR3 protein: CASSFPGTGAVEQYF. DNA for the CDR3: TGTGCCAGCAGTTTCCCCGGGACAGGGGCGGTCGAGCAGTACTTC.

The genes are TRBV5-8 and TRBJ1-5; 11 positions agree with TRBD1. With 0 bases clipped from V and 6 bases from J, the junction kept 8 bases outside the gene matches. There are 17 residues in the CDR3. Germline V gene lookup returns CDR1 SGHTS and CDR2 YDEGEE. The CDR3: CASSLEYGTGGIQPQHF. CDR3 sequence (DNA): TGTGCCAGCAGCTTGGAGTATGGGACAGGGGGGATTCAGCCCCAGCATTTT.

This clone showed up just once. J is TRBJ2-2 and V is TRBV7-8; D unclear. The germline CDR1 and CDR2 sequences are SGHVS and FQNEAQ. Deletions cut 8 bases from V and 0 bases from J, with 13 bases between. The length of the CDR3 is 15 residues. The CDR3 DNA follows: TGTGCCAGCGCGACCCGGAGAGCGAACACCGGGGAGCTGTTTTTT. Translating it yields CASATRRANTGELFF.

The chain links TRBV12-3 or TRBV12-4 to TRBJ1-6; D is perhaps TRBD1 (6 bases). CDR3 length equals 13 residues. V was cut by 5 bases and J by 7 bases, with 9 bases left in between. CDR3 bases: TGTGCCAGCAGTGAGGACAGAAATTCACCCCTCCACTTT. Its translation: CASSEDRNSPLHF.

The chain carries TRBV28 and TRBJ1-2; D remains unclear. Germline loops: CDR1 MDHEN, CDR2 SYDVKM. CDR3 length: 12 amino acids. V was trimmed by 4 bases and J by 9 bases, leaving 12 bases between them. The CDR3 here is CASSSYLLRYTF. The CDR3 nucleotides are TGTGCCAGCAGTTCATATCTCCTACGCTACACCTTC.

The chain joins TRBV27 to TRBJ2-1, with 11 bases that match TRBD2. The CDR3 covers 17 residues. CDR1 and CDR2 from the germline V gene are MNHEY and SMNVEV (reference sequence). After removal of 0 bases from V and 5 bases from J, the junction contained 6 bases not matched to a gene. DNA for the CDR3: TGTGCCAGCAGTTTATCCCTGCGGGGACTAGCGGACAATGAGCAGTTCTTC. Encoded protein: CASSLSLRGLADNEQFF.

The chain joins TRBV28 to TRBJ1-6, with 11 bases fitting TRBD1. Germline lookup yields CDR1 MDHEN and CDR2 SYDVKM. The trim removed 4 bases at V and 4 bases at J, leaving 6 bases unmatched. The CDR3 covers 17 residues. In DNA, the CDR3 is TGTGCCAGCAGTTCCTCCGGGACAGGGGGGTATAATTCACCCCTCCACTTT. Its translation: CASSSSGTGGYNSPLHF.

For the CDR3, the DNA is TGTGCCAGCAGTGAGGGGGGGGAGGGGAATTCACCCCTCCACTTT. Residues: CASSEGGEGNSPLHF. This chain uses TRBV6-1 with TRBJ1-6, with a weak D call TRBD1 (5 bases). The germline gives CDR1 MNHNS, CDR2 SASEGT. V lost 3 bases and J lost 7, with 13 bases in between. The CDR3 length is 15 residues.

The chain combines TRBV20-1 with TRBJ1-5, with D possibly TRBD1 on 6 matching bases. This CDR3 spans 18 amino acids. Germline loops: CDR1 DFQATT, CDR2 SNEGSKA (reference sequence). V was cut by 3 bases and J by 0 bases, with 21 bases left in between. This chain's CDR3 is CSASSADRTTYSNQPQHF. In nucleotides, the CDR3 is TGCAGTGCTAGTTCGGCAGACAGGACAACCTATAGCAATCAGCCCCAGCATTTT.

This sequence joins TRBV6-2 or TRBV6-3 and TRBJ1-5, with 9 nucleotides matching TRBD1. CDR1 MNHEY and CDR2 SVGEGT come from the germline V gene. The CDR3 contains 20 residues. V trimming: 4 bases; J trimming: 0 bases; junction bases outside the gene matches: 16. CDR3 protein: CASSFNFAGQGHYSNQPQHF. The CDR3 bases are TGTGCCAGCAGTTTCAATTTCGCGGGACAGGGACACTATAGCAATCAGCCCCAGCATTTT.

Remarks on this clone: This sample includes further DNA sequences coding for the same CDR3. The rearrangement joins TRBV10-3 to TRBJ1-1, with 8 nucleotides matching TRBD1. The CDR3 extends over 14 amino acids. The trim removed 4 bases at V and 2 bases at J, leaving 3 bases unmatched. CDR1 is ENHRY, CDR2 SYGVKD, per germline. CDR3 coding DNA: TGTGCCATCAGTGGTGACAGGGGAAACACTGAAGCTTTCTTT. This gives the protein CAISGDRGNTEAFF.

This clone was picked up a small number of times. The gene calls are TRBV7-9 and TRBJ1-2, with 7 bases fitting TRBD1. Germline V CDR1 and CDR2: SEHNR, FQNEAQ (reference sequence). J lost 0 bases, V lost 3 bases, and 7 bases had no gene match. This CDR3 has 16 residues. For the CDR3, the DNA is TGTGCCAGCAGCTTTGTAACAGGGGCAACTAACTATGGCTACACCTTC. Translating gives CASSFVTGATNYGYTF. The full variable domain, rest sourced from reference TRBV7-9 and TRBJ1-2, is DTGVSQNPRHKITKRGQNVTFRCDPISEHNRLYWYRQTLGQGPEFLTYFQNEAQLEKSRLLSDRFSAERPKGSFSTLEIQRTEQGDSAMYLCASSFVTGATNYGYTFGSGTRLTVV.